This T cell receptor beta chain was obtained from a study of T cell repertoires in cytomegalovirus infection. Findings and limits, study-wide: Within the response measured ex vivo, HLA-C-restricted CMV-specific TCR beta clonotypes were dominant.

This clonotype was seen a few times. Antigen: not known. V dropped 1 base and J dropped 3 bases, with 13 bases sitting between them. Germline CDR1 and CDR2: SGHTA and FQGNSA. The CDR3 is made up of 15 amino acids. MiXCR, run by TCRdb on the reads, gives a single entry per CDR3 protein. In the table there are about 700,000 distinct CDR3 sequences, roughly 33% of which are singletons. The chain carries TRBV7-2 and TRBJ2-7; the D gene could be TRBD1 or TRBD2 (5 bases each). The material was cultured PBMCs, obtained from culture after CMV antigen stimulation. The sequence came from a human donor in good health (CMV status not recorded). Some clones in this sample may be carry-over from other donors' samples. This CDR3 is CASSLDRGAGYEQYF. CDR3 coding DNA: TGTGCCAGCAGCTTAGATAGGGGCGCGGGCTACGAGCAGTACTTC.